This T cell receptor (beta chain) was found in a study of shared clonotypes between healthy human individuals (dated by TCRdb to about 2020). Study-wide context: A couple of women and a few men aged 18 to 49 years were included in the cohort. For each donor, CD4 naive and CD4 memory were each given three plates, CD8 naive was given two plates, and CD8 memory was given one plate. The study deeply sequenced blood TCR repertoires of about five healthy adults to estimate repertoire size and the extent of clonotype sharing between individuals. Different laboratories and diverse techniques were used to prepare libraries and sequence TCR repertoires, to increase sequencing depth and limit assay-specific biases. Between about 0.94 and 10 billion PBMCs per donor were obtained by leukapheresis. Study-level results and caveats: Incomplete sequencing was indicated by rarefaction of sorted-subset datasets, despite the large sequencing depth. Pairwise subsampling led to the expectation that sequencing depth would affect the degree of clonotype sharing among donors. Naive subsets generally had larger estimated clonotype richness than memory subsets. When several donors were compared, the shared fraction of clonotypes was about 5.2% for naive CD4, around 4% for naive CD8, about 2.5% for memory CD4, and 0.3% to 0.5% for memory CD8. Sampling was restricted to blood, and TCR repertoires in tissues likely differ from the TCR repertoires found in blood. Higher generation probabilities were observed for clonotypes shared by all four sorted-subset donors than for non-shared clonotypes. The small number of donors limited the genetic and exposure-history diversity represented.

Per the germline V gene, SGDLS is the CDR1 and YYNGEE is the CDR2. The CDR3 has 16 amino acids, counting the end cysteine and phenylalanine. Only the CDR3 DNA stays, 48 bases, in frame from base 1. From V the trimming removes 4 bases and from J it removes 1 base, while the gene matches leave 5 bases of the junction unaccounted for. TCR CDR3 regions were amplified from genomic DNA by multiplex PCR using the deep immunoSEQ assay. Extracted genomic DNA from each cell subset was distributed evenly across all wells of several immunoSEQ 96-well plates, and each plate was treated as a replicate. For sorted subsets, roughly 0.2 ug genomic DNA, equal to tens of thousands of T cell genomes, was loaded into each replicate PCR. Purified libraries were quantified with a Qubit 3.0 fluorometer, sized on a Bioanalyzer 2100, and re-quantified with the KAPA Library Quantification kit. A separate single-read 150-cycle Illumina NextSeq 550 flow cell was used to sequence each immunoSEQ 96-well plate. In the source study's methods: The immunoSEQ output contained only junctional sequences without quality scores, so filtering could not match that applied to full-length reads. To assign V/J genes and CDR3, sequences were annotated against IMGT germline references using PyIR, a Python wrapper for IgBLAST v1.9. Reads with weak V/J assignments (E-value above 1e-6), missing CDR3, stop codons, out-of-frame junctions, or ambiguous translated residues were removed. V3J clonotypes were defined by identical inferred V gene, J gene, and CDR3 amino acid sequence. The percentage overlap between two repertoires was calculated by dividing the number of shared unique clonotypes by the size of the smaller repertoire. Three approaches were used to assess repertoire richness: RTK rarefaction, the Chao1 estimator, and Recon v2.1 estimates of unobserved clonotypes. Generation probabilities for all TCRbeta clonotypes obtained by the gDNA method from several donors were computed using OLGA. In TCRdb, the immuneACCESS table is reduced to in-frame sequences with V and J assigned. These tables do not hold every clone; where another copy was compared, an unresolved V gene accounts for under half, and the others remain unexplained. V and J calls and clone size are as listed in that table; D and trimming were resolved from the DNA. The sample table records more than 1,200,000 clones; roughly 98.5% of these occur just once. Roughly 0.36% of the sample is in the top ten clones.

Healthy HIV-negative adults with no recently reported acute infections or vaccinations were included as donors. Every donor was a Caucasian adult residing in Nashville, Tennessee, USA. Magnetic negative selection was used to enrich CD4+ T cells, after which naive cells were positively selected on CD45RA and the negative fraction became the memory subset. Blood was obtained by leukapheresis, after which PBMCs were separated by Ficoll-Histopaque density gradient centrifugation and cryopreserved in liquid nitrogen vapor phase. Analytical flow cytometry was used to check the purity and quantity of every magnetically sorted T cell population. Genomic DNA was isolated from every sorted fraction and measured by UV absorbance on a Nanodrop 2000c. Note on this clone: The target of this receptor is not known. Base qualities are not at hand, and no much larger clone is one base apart.

The chain is assembled from TRBV9 and TRBJ2-1; 10 central nucleotides agree with TRBD2. Source material: naive CD4+ T cells sorted from blood. Read against the paper, the sample's cell subset or site label means: CD45RA+ positively selected. The TCR comes from a man aged 25-40 years in good health. Read as DNA, the sequence is TGTGCCAGCAGCCCAGCAGCGGGAGGGTCCTACAATGAGCAGTTCTTC. Its translation is CASSPAAGGSYNEQFF.